The rows below give T cell receptor beta chains drawn from one sample of a study of shared T cell receptors in the human thymus. Sequencing used immunoSEQ multiplex PCR; TCRdb keeps in-frame clones, though not all of them. The sample includes over 350,000 clones, roughly 94% of them seen just once. Specimen: thymocytes. These TCRs come from a human donor. Both conserved end residues are part of each CDR3. Each record gives: J gene, D gene, clone size, V gene, CDR3 DNA, CDR3 protein. D genes are given only for firm matches. Where a row states a size, it is once, few, many or the class of an expanded clone; other rows omit it.

TRBJ1-5,TRBD1,.,TRBV28,TGTGCCAGCAGGAGCAAGACAGGGAACAATCAGCCCCAGCATTTT,CASRSKTGNNQPQHF
TRBJ1-1,.,.,TRBV6-6,TGTGCCAGCAGTTACTCGGACTGCCGTCCTGAAGCTTTCTTT,CASSYSDCRPEAFF
TRBJ1-1,TRBD1,.,TRBV7-3,TGTGCCAGCAGCTTACAGGGGGGCACTGAAGCTTTCTTT,CASSLQGGTEAFF
TRBJ2-7,TRBD1,.,TRBV28,TGTGCCAGCAGCAAAAGGGGCCCGGGACAGGGTTTCCACGAGCAGTACTTC,CASSKRGPGQGFHEQYF
TRBJ2-1,.,once,TRBV4-2,TGTGCCAGCAGCCTCGCGGGACTTCCCACTTCTGAGCAGTTCTTC,CASSLAGLPTSEQFF
TRBJ2-2,.,.,TRBV4-1,TGCGCCAGCAGCCCCGCCCGTAGAAGACTTTACACCGGGGAGCTGTTTTTT,CASSPARRRLYTGELFF
TRBJ1-1,.,.,TRBV2,TGTGCCAGCAGTGACGTACCGCCGGTAACTGAAGCTTTCTTT,CASSDVPPVTEAFF
TRBJ2-3,TRBD2,.,TRBV27,TGTGCCAGCACGCTAGCGGGCGCTTTCGGAGATACGCAGTATTTT,CASTLAGAFGDTQYF
TRBJ2-5,.,.,TRBV4-2,TGTGCCAGCAGGCAGAAGGGCGCGGTGGCGGCGTACCAAGAGACCCAGTACTTC,CASRQKGAVAAYQETQYF
TRBJ2-7,.,.,TRBV11-2,TGTGCCAGCAGCTTTGAACCTCTAGGGACGCTCTCCTACGAGCAGTACTTC,CASSFEPLGTLSYEQYF
TRBJ2-1,.,.,TRBV5-1,TGCGCCAGCAGCTTGTACGGGAATGAGCAGTTCTTC,CASSLYGNEQFF
TRBJ2-7,.,.,TRBV27,TGTGCCAGCAGTCCCGGTGGTTCCTACGAGCAGTACTTC,CASSPGGSYEQYF
TRBJ1-5,.,once,TRBV4-1,TGCGCCAGCAGCCAAGTCTATCCCTGGCAGGCCTCGGGCAATCAGCCCCAGCATTTT,CASSQVYPWQASGNQPQHF
TRBJ1-5,.,.,TRBV27,TGTGCCAGCAGACGGGGGGTGGGCAATCAGCCCCAGCATTTT,CASRRGVGNQPQHF
TRBJ2-7,TRBD2,.,TRBV13,TGTGCCAGCAGCCTAACAAGACTAGCGGGATATAGGGTCTACGAGCAGTACTTC,CASSLTRLAGYRVYEQYF
TRBJ2-1,.,.,TRBV28,TGTGCCAGCAGACCTTTAGTTTTCTCCTACAATGAGCAGTTCTTC,CASRPLVFSYNEQFF
TRBJ1-1,.,once,TRBV15,TGTGCCACCAGCAGAGAAAGGGCCTTCTTGGGCCGACTCACTGAAGCTTTCTTT,CATSRERAFLGRLTEAFF
TRBJ2-7,.,.,TRBV27,TGTGCCAGCAGTTTAAGGGCGGAAACCTACGAGCAGTACTTC,CASSLRAETYEQYF